These 13 T cell receptor beta chains were all obtained from the same sample, sequenced in a study of blood T cells in healthy people across ages. A J-beta primer mix and a sample-barcoded 5' primer were used in a second PCR of about 6 to 12 cycles. TCRdb ran MiXCR on the 5' RACE reads and lists one entry per CDR3 protein. Found here are about 590,000 distinct CDR3 sequences, approximately 30% of them singletons; the top ten hold more than 15%. The sequencing sample was made of blood. The receptors derive from a woman of 80 years or more in good health.

This clonotype was detected only a few times. The chain is built from TRBV3-1 and TRBJ1-2; D might be TRBD1 (5 bases). CDR3 length equals 15 residues. The V gene's germline CDR1 is LGHDT and CDR2 YNNKEL (reference sequence). The V and J ends lost 5 bases and 8 bases respectively, with 21 bases between them. In nucleotides, the CDR3 is TGTGCCAGCAGCGCGCAGCGGGGACCCACTCGGGGCTACACCTTC. This translates into CASSAQRGPTRGYTF.

The sample holds a few counts of this clonotype. The chain carries TRBV20-1 and TRBJ2-7; TRBD2 matches 7 bases. The J call is uncertain, as TRBJ2-5 better fits the DNA end. The CDR3 is 16 amino acids. Per germline, CDR1 DFQATT and CDR2 SNEGSKA (reference sequence). In nucleotides, the CDR3 is TGCAGTGCTAGAGATCCGGCTGGACTAGTGGGGAGGACCCAGTACTTC. Protein sequence: CSARDPAGLVGRTQYF.

V and J are TRBV10-3 and TRBJ2-7; 7 positions agree with TRBD2. There are 17 residues in the CDR3. Germline-derived CDR1 and CDR2 are ENHRY and SYGVKD. Germline trimming cut 10 bases from V and 1 base from J; bases unmatched to any gene: 19. DNA of the CDR3: TGTGCCACCCTGAGTGGTAGCGGGCGGCCCTCTTCCTACGAGCAGTACTTC. This translates into CATLSGSGRPSSYEQYF.

This clonotype was observed at least ten times. CDR3 nucleotide sequence: TGCGCCAGCAGCTTCGGTCAGGGTATTTCCTACGAGCAGTACTTC. This gives the protein CASSFGQGISYEQYF. This sequence joins TRBV5-1 and TRBJ2-7; a possible D gene is TRBD1 (5 bases). CDR1 and CDR2 (germline): SGHRS, YFSETQ. CDR3 length: 15 residues. The V and J ends lost 2 bases and 1 base respectively, with 13 bases between them. Drawing the rest from reference TRBV5-1 and TRBJ2-7, the complete variable domain is KAGVTQTPRYLIKTRGQQVTLSCSPISGHRSVSWYQQTPGQGLQFLFEYFSETQRNKGNFPGRFSGRQFSNSRSEMNVSTLELGDSALYLCASSFGQGISYEQYFGPGTRLTVT.

This clonotype was detected only a few times. The rearrangement uses TRBV12-3 or TRBV12-4 and TRBJ2-3, with no clear D. Trimming took 4 bases from V and 4 from J, leaving 12 bases between them. CDR3 length: 14 residues. The CDR3 DNA is TGTGCCAGCAGTTCTAGAGCTAGAGCAGATACGCAGTATTTT. Amino acid sequence: CASSSRARADTQYF.

This clonotype was found a few times. The V call is TRBV12-3 or TRBV12-4, the J call TRBJ2-5; D call uncertain. Trimming took 6 bases from V and 2 from J, leaving 10 bases between them. The CDR3 consists of 13 residues. This CDR3 is CASSPRWQETQYF. In nucleotides, the CDR3 is TGTGCCAGCAGCCCTAGGTGGCAAGAGACCCAGTACTTC.

This clonotype has ten or more counts. The chain links TRBV15 to TRBJ2-7, with 9 positions matching TRBD1. The CDR3 length is 13 residues. Germline V gives CDR1 LNHNV, CDR2 YYDKDF (reference sequence). Germline trimming cut 1 base from V and 8 bases from J; bases unmatched to any gene: 3. The CDR3 protein is CATSRADRGQQYF. The CDR3 nucleotides are TGTGCCACCAGCAGAGCGGACAGGGGACAGCAGTACTTC.

The V and J genes are TRBV5-1 and TRBJ1-1, with a tentative D call TRBD1 (5 bases). With 4 bases removed from V and 4 bases from J, the gap between germline ends came to 14 bases. Per germline, CDR1 SGHRS and CDR2 YFSETQ. The CDR3 sequence is 14 residues long. CDR3 loop: CASSVGGGGTEAFF. Written as DNA, the CDR3 is TGCGCCAGCAGCGTGGGCGGGGGTGGCACTGAAGCTTTCTTT.

This clonotype was picked up many times. The rearrangement uses TRBV2 and TRBJ2-1; no clear D gene. Germline V lookup: CDR1 SNHLY, CDR2 FYNNEI. Trimming removed 4 bases from V and 0 bases from J, with 7 bases in between. This CDR3 is 14 amino acids long. This CDR3 is CASSGSSSYNEQFF. The CDR3 nucleotides read TGTGCCAGCAGTGGATCCTCCTCCTACAATGAGCAGTTCTTC.

Only a few counts were recorded for this clonotype. The chain links TRBV5-1 to TRBJ2-5, with 10 bases aligning to TRBD1. This CDR3 is built from 15 residues. The junction had 11 bases not matched to a gene; V was cut back by 1 base and J by 11 bases. In germline, CDR1 is SGHRS, CDR2 YFSETQ. CDR3 amino acids: CASSLTRQGAYGQYF. CDR3 bases: TGCGCCAGCAGCTTGACCCGACAGGGGGCCTACGGGCAGTACTTC.

The V gene is TRBV9, the J gene TRBJ2-7, with 9 bases that match TRBD2. The better agreement between TRBJ2-4 and the DNA end casts doubt on the J call. This CDR3 spans 17 amino acids. Germline-derived CDR1 and CDR2 are SGDLS and YYNGEE. CDR3 sequence reads: CASSVEAGGGAYVIQYF. The CDR3 nucleotides are TGTGCCAGCAGCGTAGAAGCGGGAGGAGGTGCGTACGTCATTCAGTACTTC.

This clonotype appeared many times. A single base separates this from a much larger clone, so it may be a read error. The chain links TRBV3-1 to TRBJ2-1; no definite D call. TRBJ2-7 matches the DNA end more closely, so the J call is doubtful. Per the germline V gene, CDR1 is LGHDT and CDR2 is YNNKEL (reference sequence). This CDR3 spans 14 amino acids. The CDR3 coding sequence is TGTGCCAGCAGCCAAGGTCTTCCCCCCAATGAGCAGTACTTC. This gives the protein CASSQGLPPNEQYF.

This clonotype was observed at least ten times. The chain carries TRBV12-3 or TRBV12-4 and TRBJ1-1; possible D gene TRBD1, 5 bases. V was clipped by 5 bases and J by 7 bases, with 11 bases between them. The CDR3 has 12 residues. This CDR3 reads CASSLIQGEAFF. CDR3 bases: TGTGCCAGCAGTCTGATTCAGGGTGAAGCTTTCTTT.